The sequence of this TCR beta chain was determined in a study of metastatic and nonmetastatic thyroid tumors. Whole-study context: The study looked at repertoires side by side in blood and in tumor or nodule tissue from malignant and benign thyroid patients.

General study findings and limits: Malignant tumors reportedly showed significantly higher TCR beta diversity than benign nodules in both blood and tumor.

Authors' analysis steps: Built for papillary thyroid cancer, a distant-metastasis classifier drew on CDR3 differences across clinicopathological groups. MiXCR re-clonotyped the PCR reads for TCRdb. None of the V and J calls come from the authors' own analysis; TCRdb made them. Of about 47,000 clones in the sample, around 23% were seen once. With 2 bases removed from V and 6 bases from J, the gap between germline ends came to 2 bases. This CDR3 spans 11 amino acids. The germline V gene has CDR1 MDHEN and CDR2 SYDVKM. Concerning this clone: Its matching antigen is unknown.

Patients underwent thyroid surgery, and none had received any treatment before it. The rearrangement links TRBV28 to TRBJ1-5; D ambiguous. The receptor's source is a male donor with papillary thyroid cancer or a benign thyroid nodule (not recorded which). Some clones in this sample may be carry-over from other donors' samples. Sequenced: blood. The CDR3 bases are TGTGCCAGCAGTTTAAGTCAGCCCCAGCATTTT. Protein: CASSLSQPQHF.